One sample yielded the 9 T cell receptor beta chains listed below, sequenced in a study of blood T cell repertoires in COVID-19. Produced via immunoSEQ multiplex PCR; TCRdb's table is partial and in-frame only. The table records about 250,000 clones, 75% to 85% of them present only once. The sample comprised peripheral blood. These receptors were taken from a woman aged 65 to 85 with acute or convalescent COVID-19.

The chain uses TRBV28 and TRBJ1-5, with 8 nucleotides matching TRBD1. J was trimmed by 6 bases and V by 5 bases; bases with no gene match: 9. The CDR3 contains 15 residues. Germline values: CDR1 MDHEN, CDR2 SYDVKM. The CDR3 region is CASSTSDRDSQPQHF. The CDR3 coding sequence is TGTGCCAGCAGTACCTCGGACAGGGATAGTCAGCCCCAGCATTTT.

The chain couples TRBV18 to TRBJ2-4; 8 nucleotides match TRBD2. After removal of 5 bases from V and 1 base from J, the junction contained 10 bases not matched to a gene. The germline gives CDR1 KGHSH, CDR2 LQKENI. The CDR3 is 17 residues long. The chain's CDR3 is CASSTPGGGMAKNIQYF. The CDR3 nucleotides are TGTGCCAGCTCAACCCCCGGGGGGGGGATGGCCAAAAACATTCAGTACTTC.

This clone was observed once. V and J are TRBV24-1 and TRBJ2-1, with TRBD2 identical over 8 bases. The CDR3 is 16 amino acids. V gave up 3 bases and J gave up 4 bases; unmatched junction bases: 7. CDR1 is KGHDR and CDR2 is SFDVKD in the germline V gene. The CDR3 loop reads CATSDEPGLGYNEQFF. For the CDR3, the DNA is TGTGCCACCAGTGATGAACCGGGACTAGGATACAATGAGCAGTTCTTC.

This rearrangement joins TRBV4-2 to TRBJ1-1; 7 bases align to TRBD1. J lost 8 bases, V lost 4 bases, and 4 bases had no gene match. CDR3 length: 12 residues. Germline V gene sequence: CDR1 LGHNA, CDR2 YNFKEQ. CDR3 coding DNA: TGTGCCAGCAGCCCGGACAGGCTCGAAGCTTTCTTT. Protein sequence: CASSPDRLEAFF.

The chain has TRBV11-1 and TRBJ1-1; the match to TRBD1 covers 7 bases. This CDR3 region has 15 residues. Trimming at V came to 6 bases and at J to 8 bases, leaving 15 bases not matched to a gene. Germline V gives CDR1 SGHAT, CDR2 FQDESV (reference sequence). CDR3: CASRAKGAAWTEAFF. CDR3 DNA: TGTGCCAGCAGAGCGAAGGGGGCGGCGTGGACCGAAGCTTTCTTT.

V gene TRBV7-9 combines with J gene TRBJ1-6; a weak D match, TRBD1 (5 bases). With 5 bases removed from V and 8 bases from J, the gap between germline ends came to 13 bases. Per germline, CDR1 SEHNR and CDR2 FQNEAQ (reference sequence). The length of the CDR3 is 14 residues. The CDR3 sequence is CASSLTRGDSPLHF. The CDR3 DNA reads as TGTGCCAGCAGCCTGACACGGGGGGATTCACCCCTCCACTTT.

The CDR3 bases are TGTGCCAGCAGATCAGGGGTCTGGGGCTACACCTTC. Its protein is CASRSGVWGYTF. The chain has TRBV7-2 and TRBJ1-2; weak D call: TRBD1 (6 bases). This CDR3 is 12 amino acids long. Germline-derived CDR1 and CDR2 are SGHTA and FQGNSA. The ends were cut back, 6 bases at V and 8 bases at J, with 13 bases in the middle.

This clone was observed a single time. The genes are TRBV7-9 and TRBJ2-1; no firm D call. The V gene's germline CDR1 is SEHNR and CDR2 FQNEAQ (reference sequence). This CDR3 is built from 14 residues. The germline V and J ends were trimmed by 1 base and 2 bases, with 6 bases remaining between them. CDR3 in DNA: TGTGCCAGCAGCTTAGACACAGCCTACAATGAGCAGTTCTTC. Translated, it gives CASSLDTAYNEQFF. The full variable domain, with the rest looked up from reference TRBV7-9 and TRBJ2-1, is DTGVSQNPRHKITKRGQNVTFRCDPISEHNRLYWYRQTLGQGPEFLTYFQNEAQLEKSRLLSDRFSAERPKGSFSTLEIQRTEQGDSAMYLCASSLDTAYNEQFFGPGTRLTVL.

The rearrangement uses TRBV24-1 and TRBJ2-7, with TRBD1 matching over 7 bases. V lost 4 bases and J lost 8; bases outside the gene matches: 4. The CDR3 totals 12 residues. Germline V CDR1 and CDR2: KGHDR, SFDVKD. The CDR3 sequence is CATSDTGEKQYF. CDR3 bases: TGTGCCACCAGTGACACAGGGGAAAAGCAGTACTTC.